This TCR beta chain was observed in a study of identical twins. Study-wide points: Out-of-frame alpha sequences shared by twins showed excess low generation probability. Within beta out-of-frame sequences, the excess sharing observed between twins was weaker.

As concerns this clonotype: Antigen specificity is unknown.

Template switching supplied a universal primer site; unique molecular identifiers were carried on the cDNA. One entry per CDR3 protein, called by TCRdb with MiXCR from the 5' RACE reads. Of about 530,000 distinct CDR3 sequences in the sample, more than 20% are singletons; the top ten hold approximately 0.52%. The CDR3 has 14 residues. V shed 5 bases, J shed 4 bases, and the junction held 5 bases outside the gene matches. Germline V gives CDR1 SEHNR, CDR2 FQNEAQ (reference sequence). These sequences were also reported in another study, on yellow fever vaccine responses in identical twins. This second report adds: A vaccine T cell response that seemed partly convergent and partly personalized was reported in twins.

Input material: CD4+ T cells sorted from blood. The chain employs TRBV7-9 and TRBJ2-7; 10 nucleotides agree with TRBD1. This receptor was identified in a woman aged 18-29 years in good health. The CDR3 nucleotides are TGTGCCAGCAGCCTAGGGGGACAGGGGTACGAGCAGTACTTC. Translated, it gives CASSLGGQGYEQYF.